Presented here are 17 T cell receptor beta chains from one specimen sequenced in a study of blood T cell repertoires in COVID-19. Repertoires were generated with immunoSEQ multiplex PCR, while TCRdb's copy carries only in-frame clones and drops some. The sample yields about 64,000 clones, approximately 86% seen once. The sequenced sample consisted of peripheral blood. All receptors derive from a man between 40 and 49 years old with acute or convalescent COVID-19.

The gene calls are TRBV6-5 and TRBJ1-1; 12 bases are a match to TRBD1. CDR3 size: 15 residues. The junction had 5 bases not matched to a gene; V was cut back by 5 bases and J by 4 bases. In germline, CDR1 is MNHEY, CDR2 SVGAGI. This chain's CDR3 is CASSPPGQGATEAFF. The CDR3, as DNA: TGTGCCAGCAGTCCTCCGGGACAGGGGGCCACTGAAGCTTTCTTT.

The gene calls are TRBV9 and TRBJ1-3; D remains unclear. The germline CDR1 and CDR2 sequences are SGDLS and YYNGEE. V lost 1 base and J lost 4, with 6 bases in between. The length of the CDR3 is 13 residues. CDR3 region: CASSVYPGNTIYF. In DNA, the CDR3 is TGTGCCAGCAGCGTATATCCCGGAAACACCATATATTTT.

This clone was recorded only once. The chain recombines TRBV19 with TRBJ2-5; D possibly corresponds to TRBD1 (6 bases). This CDR3 comprises 15 residues. CDR1 and CDR2 from the germline V gene are LNHDA and SQIVND (reference sequence). Between the trimmed V and J ends, which lost 3 bases and 5 bases, there was a span of 16 bases. The chain's CDR3 is CASSIGQGSVETQYF. DNA of the CDR3: TGTGCCAGTAGTATCGGGCAGGGGAGCGTGGAGACCCAGTACTTC.

J is TRBJ1-2 and V is TRBV21-1; the table gives TRBD1 as D, unverified against the DNA. TRBV21-1 is classified as a pseudogene. The CDR3 has 13 residues. The CDR3 sequence: CASRGHFNYGYTF. CDR3 bases: TGTGCCAGCAGGGGACACTTTAACTATGGCTACACCTTC.

The rearrangement links TRBV11-3 to TRBJ1-4; D is ambiguous. The germline V and J ends were trimmed by 5 bases and 7 bases, with 14 bases remaining between them. This CDR3 is 14 amino acids long. Germline CDR1 reads SGHNT; CDR2 reads YENEEA. DNA of the CDR3: TGTGCCAGCAGCCGTAGACATAGTGGTGAAAAACTGTTTTTT. Translating it yields CASSRRHSGEKLFF.

The rearrangement links TRBV6-5 to TRBJ2-5, with D possibly being TRBD2 (7 bases). Germline CDR1 is MNHEY and CDR2 is SVGAGI. CDR3 length: 14 residues. V was clipped by 6 bases and J by 5 bases, with 16 bases between them. The CDR3 loop reads CASRQEGGRETQYF. DNA of the CDR3: TGTGCCAGCAGACAGGAGGGGGGGCGCGAGACCCAGTACTTC.

The chain uses TRBV19 and TRBJ2-1, with 9 bases identical to TRBD1. CDR3 length equals 16 residues. V shed 3 bases, J shed 6 bases, and the junction held 9 bases outside the gene matches. The germline V gene encodes CDR1 LNHDA and CDR2 SQIVND (reference sequence). The CDR3 region is CASSIVGDRAFNEQFF. In nucleotides, the CDR3 is TGTGCCAGTAGTATTGTGGGGGACAGGGCGTTCAATGAGCAGTTCTTC.

The CDR3, as DNA: TGTGCCTGGAACCCGGGACAGGAGGGGGAAAAACTGTTTTTT. Its protein is CAWNPGQEGEKLFF. The rearrangement uses TRBV30 and TRBJ1-4; 8 bases line up with TRBD1. The junction had 9 bases not matched to a gene; V was cut back by 4 bases and J by 8 bases. From germline, CDR1 is GTSNPN and CDR2 SVGIG (reference sequence). This CDR3 contains 14 residues.

The chain joins TRBV30 to TRBJ1-3, with TRBD1 as a possible D gene (6 bases). Germline loops: CDR1 GTSNPN, CDR2 SVGIG (reference sequence). The CDR3 totals 15 residues. Trimming pared 8 bases from V and 0 bases from J, leaving 17 bases between. This CDR3 is CAARRRDNSGNTIYF. The CDR3 nucleotides are TGTGCCGCCAGGCGCCGGGACAACTCTGGAAACACCATATATTTT. The full variable domain, in which reference TRBV30 and TRBJ1-3 provide the parts outside the CDR3, is SQTIHQWPATLVQPVGSPLSLECTVEGTSNPNLYWYRQAAGRGLQLLFYSVGIGQISSEVPQNLSASRPQDRQFILSSKKLLLSDSGFYLCAARRRDNSGNTIYFGEGSWLTVV.

The gene calls are TRBV29-1 and TRBJ2-1; tentatively, D is TRBD2 (8 bases). Trimming shortened V by 7 bases and J by 6 bases, and 25 bases separated the two germline ends. The CDR3 is 16 amino acids. Germline loops: CDR1 SQVTM, CDR2 ANQGSEA. Here the CDR3 DNA reads TGCAGCGCCTTCGGGGGGGGGACAGAGGGATCCAATGAGCAGTTCTTC. Translated, it gives CSAFGGGTEGSNEQFF.

The chain is built from TRBV4-1 and TRBJ1-2, with D unresolved. CDR1 is MGHRA and CDR2 is YSYEKL in the germline V gene. The CDR3 runs 13 residues. V was clipped by 1 base and J by 5 bases, with 8 bases between them. Written as DNA, the CDR3 is TGCGCCAGCAGCCAAGGGAGCTCTTATGGCTACACCTTC. It encodes CASSQGSSYGYTF.

Written as DNA, the CDR3 is TGTGCCAGCCGGGGGGCCAGCTACGAGCAGTACTTC. Protein product: CASRGASYEQYF. The chain carries TRBV11-3 and TRBJ2-7, with D possibly matching TRBD2 (7 bases). Germline CDR1 and CDR2: SGHNT and YENEEA. V was shortened by 8 bases and J by 3 bases, with 11 bases between the two germline ends. The CDR3 loop spans 12 amino acids.

The rearrangement joins TRBV19 to TRBJ1-1; the D is unclear. The CDR3 has 13 residues. Germline V gives CDR1 LNHDA, CDR2 SQIVND (reference sequence). V lost 3 bases, J lost 0 bases, and 5 bases lay in between. The CDR3 DNA sequence: TGTGCCAGTAGTATGTCAGTGAACACTGAAGCTTTCTTT. The encoded protein is CASSMSVNTEAFF.

This clone was seen just once. This rearrangement joins TRBV18 to TRBJ2-3, with D tentatively TRBD1 (5 bases). The CDR3 length is 13 residues. CDR1 KGHSH and CDR2 LQKENI come from the germline V gene. The V end lost 8 bases, the J end lost 4 bases, and 13 bases lay between the germline ends. The CDR3: CASQWQGADTQYF. The CDR3 DNA reads TGTGCCAGCCAGTGGCAGGGTGCAGATACGCAGTATTTT.

This clone showed up just once. The rearrangement joins TRBV19 to TRBJ2-2; TRBD2 agrees at 12 bases. Germline assignment: CDR1 LNHDA and CDR2 SQIVND (reference sequence). This CDR3 has 15 amino acids. J gave up 7 bases and V 6 bases, and 6 bases lay outside the gene matches. CDR3 sequence reads: CASRQTSGGLGELFF. CDR3 nucleotides: TGTGCCAGTAGGCAGACTAGCGGGGGACTCGGGGAGCTGTTTTTT. The whole variable domain, remainder taken from reference TRBV19 and TRBJ2-2, is DGGITQSPKYLFRKEGQNVTLSCEQNLNHDAMYWYRQDPGQGLRLIYYSQIVNDFQKGDIAEGYSVSREKKESFPLTVTSAQKNPTAFYLCASRQTSGGLGELFFGEGSRLTVL.

V and J are TRBV11-3 and TRBJ2-7; 7 bases fit TRBD2. The CDR3 consists of 13 residues. CDR1 and CDR2 (germline): SGHNT, YENEEA. The V segment lost 1 base and the J segment 6 bases; nucleotides outside the gene matches: 3. CDR3 region: CASSLGLAAEQYF. CDR3 nucleotides: TGTGCCAGCAGCTTAGGACTAGCTGCCGAGCAGTACTTC.

This chain links TRBV7-2 with TRBJ2-5, with D tentatively TRBD2 (5 bases). The germline V gene has CDR1 SGHTA and CDR2 FQGNSA. The V gene lost 5 bases and the J gene lost 1 base, with 11 bases spanning the gap. This CDR3 region has 14 residues. The CDR3 reads CASSPGLTQETQYF. The CDR3 DNA sequence: TGTGCCAGCAGCCCTGGACTTACCCAAGAGACCCAGTACTTC.